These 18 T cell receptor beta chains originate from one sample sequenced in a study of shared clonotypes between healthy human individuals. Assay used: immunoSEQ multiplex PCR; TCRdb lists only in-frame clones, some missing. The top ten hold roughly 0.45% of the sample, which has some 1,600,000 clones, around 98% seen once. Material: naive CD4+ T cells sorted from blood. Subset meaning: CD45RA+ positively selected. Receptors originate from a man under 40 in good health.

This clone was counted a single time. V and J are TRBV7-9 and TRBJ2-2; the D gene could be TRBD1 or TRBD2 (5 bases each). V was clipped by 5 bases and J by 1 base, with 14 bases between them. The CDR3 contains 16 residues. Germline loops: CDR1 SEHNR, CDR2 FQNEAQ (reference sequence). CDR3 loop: CASSTSGTGNTGELFF. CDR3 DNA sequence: TGTGCCAGCAGCACATCCGGGACGGGGAACACCGGGGAGCTGTTTTTT. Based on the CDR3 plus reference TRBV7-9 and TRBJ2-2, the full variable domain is DTGVSQNPRHKITKRGQNVTFRCDPISEHNRLYWYRQTLGQGPEFLTYFQNEAQLEKSRLLSDRFSAERPKGSFSTLEIQRTEQGDSAMYLCASSTSGTGNTGELFFGEGSRLTVL.

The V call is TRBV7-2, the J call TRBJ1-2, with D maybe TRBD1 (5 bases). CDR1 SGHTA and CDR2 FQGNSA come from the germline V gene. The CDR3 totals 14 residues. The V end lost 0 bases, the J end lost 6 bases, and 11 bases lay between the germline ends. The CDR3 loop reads CASSLAVGADGYTF. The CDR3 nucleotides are TGTGCCAGCAGCTTAGCCGTAGGGGCTGATGGCTACACCTTC.

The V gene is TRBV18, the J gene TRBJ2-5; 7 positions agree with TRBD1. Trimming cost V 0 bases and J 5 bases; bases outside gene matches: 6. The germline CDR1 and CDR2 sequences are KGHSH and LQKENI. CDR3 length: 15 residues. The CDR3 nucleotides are TGTGCCAGCTCACCACCGGGACAGCAATGGGAGACCCAGTACTTC. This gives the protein CASSPPGQQWETQYF.

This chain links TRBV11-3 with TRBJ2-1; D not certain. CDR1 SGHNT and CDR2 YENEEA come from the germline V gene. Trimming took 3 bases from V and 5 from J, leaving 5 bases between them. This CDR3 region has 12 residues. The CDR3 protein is CASSLVHNEQFF. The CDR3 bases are TGTGCCAGCAGCTTGGTGCACAATGAGCAGTTCTTC.

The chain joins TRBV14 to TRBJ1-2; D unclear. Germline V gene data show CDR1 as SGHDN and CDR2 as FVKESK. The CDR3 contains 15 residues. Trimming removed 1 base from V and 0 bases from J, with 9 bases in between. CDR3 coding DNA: TGTGCCAGCAGCCAAGTTGGCGGAGCTAACTATGGCTACACCTTC. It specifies CASSQVGGANYGYTF.

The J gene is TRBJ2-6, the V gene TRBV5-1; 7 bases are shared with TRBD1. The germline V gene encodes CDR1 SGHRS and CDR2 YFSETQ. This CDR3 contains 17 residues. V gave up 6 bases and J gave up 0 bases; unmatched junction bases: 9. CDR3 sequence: CASMRTGDSSGANVLTF. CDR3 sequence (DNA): TGCGCCAGCATGAGGACAGGTGACTCCTCTGGGGCCAACGTCCTGACTTTC.

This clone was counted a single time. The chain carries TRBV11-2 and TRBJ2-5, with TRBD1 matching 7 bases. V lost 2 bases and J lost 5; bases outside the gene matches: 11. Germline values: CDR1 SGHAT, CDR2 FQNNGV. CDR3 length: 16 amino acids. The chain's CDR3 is CASSLRPGQASETQYF. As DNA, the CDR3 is TGTGCCAGCAGCTTAAGGCCTGGACAGGCCTCGGAGACCCAGTACTTC.

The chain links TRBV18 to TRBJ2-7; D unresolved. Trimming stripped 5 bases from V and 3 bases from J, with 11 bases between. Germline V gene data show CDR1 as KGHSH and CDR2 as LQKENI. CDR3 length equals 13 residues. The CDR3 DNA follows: TGTGCCAGCTCAGCTTCACTTGACTACGAGCAGTACTTC. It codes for CASSASLDYEQYF.

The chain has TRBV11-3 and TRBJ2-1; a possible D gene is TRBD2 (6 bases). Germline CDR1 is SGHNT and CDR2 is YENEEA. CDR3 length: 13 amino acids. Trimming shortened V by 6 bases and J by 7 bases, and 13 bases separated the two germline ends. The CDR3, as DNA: TGTGCCAGCAGACGACCGGGGGAAAATGAGCAGTTCTTC. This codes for CASRRPGENEQFF.

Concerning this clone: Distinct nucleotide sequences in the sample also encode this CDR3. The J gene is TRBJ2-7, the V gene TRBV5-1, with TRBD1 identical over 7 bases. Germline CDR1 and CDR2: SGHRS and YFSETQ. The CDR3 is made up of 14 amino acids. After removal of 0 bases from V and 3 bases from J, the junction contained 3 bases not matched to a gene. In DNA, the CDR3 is TGCGCCAGCAGCTTGGCGAGACAGGGCTACGAGCAGTACTTC. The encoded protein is CASSLARQGYEQYF.

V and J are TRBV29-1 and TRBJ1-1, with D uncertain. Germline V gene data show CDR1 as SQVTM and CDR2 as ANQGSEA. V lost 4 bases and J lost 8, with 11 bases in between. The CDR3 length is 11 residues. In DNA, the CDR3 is TGCAGCGTTGTCCCACCCGGGGAAGCTTTCTTT. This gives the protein CSVVPPGEAFF.

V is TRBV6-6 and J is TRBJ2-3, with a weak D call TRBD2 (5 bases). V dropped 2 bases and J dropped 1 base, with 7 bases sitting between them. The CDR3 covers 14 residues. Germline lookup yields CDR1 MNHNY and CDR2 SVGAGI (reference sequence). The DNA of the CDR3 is TGTGCCAGCAGTTACAGTAGCGGCACAGATACGCAGTATTTT. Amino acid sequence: CASSYSSGTDTQYF.

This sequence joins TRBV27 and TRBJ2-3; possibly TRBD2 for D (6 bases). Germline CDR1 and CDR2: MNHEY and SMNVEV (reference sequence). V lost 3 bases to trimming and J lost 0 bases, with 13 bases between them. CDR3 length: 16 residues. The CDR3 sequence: CASSFLARQSTDTQYF. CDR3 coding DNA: TGTGCCAGCAGTTTCCTAGCGCGACAAAGCACAGATACGCAGTATTTT.

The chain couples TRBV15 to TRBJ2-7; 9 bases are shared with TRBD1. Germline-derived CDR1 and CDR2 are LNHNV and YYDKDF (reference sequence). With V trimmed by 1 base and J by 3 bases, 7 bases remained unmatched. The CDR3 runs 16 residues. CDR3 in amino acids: CATSRGTGGGSYEQYF. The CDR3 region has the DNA TGTGCCACCAGCAGAGGAACAGGGGGCGGAAGCTACGAGCAGTACTTC.

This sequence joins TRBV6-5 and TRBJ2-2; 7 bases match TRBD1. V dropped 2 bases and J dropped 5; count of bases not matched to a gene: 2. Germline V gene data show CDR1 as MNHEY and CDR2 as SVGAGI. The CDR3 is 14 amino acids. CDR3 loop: CASSYTQGTGELFF. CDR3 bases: TGTGCCAGCAGTTACACACAGGGGACCGGGGAGCTGTTTTTT.

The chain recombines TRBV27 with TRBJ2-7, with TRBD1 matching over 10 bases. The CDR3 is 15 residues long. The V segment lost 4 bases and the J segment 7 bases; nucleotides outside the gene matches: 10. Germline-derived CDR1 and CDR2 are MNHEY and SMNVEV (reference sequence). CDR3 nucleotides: TGTGCCAGCAGTTCATACGGCGACAGGGGGCAGGAGCAGTACTTC. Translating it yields CASSSYGDRGQEQYF.

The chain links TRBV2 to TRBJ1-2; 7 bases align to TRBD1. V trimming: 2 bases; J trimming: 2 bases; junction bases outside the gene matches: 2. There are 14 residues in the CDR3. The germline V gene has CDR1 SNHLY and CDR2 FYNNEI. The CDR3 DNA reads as TGTGCCAGCAGTGAACAGGGGGGAAACTATGGCTACACCTTC. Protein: CASSEQGGNYGYTF.

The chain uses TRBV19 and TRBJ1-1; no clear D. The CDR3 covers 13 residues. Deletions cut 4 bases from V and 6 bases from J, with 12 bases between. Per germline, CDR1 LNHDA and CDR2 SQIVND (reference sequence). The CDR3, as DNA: TGTGCCAGTAGTAGAAAACAGTTGTCTGAAGCTTTCTTT. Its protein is CASSRKQLSEAFF.